The 10 T cell receptor beta chains listed next were all sequenced from one sample in a study of CXCR3-negative and CXCR3-positive naive CD8 T cells. UMI-labeled 5' RACE yielded the TRB cDNA libraries. TCRdb re-called the 5' RACE reads; one entry per CDR3 protein, DNA not given. This sample's clone table lists about 48,000 distinct CDR3 sequences. The source material was memory CD8+ T cells from blood. Receptor source: a human donor in good health. Some clones in this sample may be carry-over from other donors' samples.

The chain's CDR3 is CSVEEGDWTGETYEQYF. The chain carries TRBV29-1 and TRBJ2-7; TCRdb proposes TRBD1, but this gene call is untestable without DNA. The CDR3 spans 17 residues. The germline V gene encodes CDR1 SQVTM and CDR2 ANQGSEA.

This chain links TRBV7-9 with TRBJ1-1. This CDR3 has 14 amino acids. From germline, CDR1 is SEHNR and CDR2 FQNEAQ (reference sequence). The CDR3 here is CASSSITGNTEAFF.

This chain connects TRBV29-1 to TRBJ2-3; TCRdb's D call, TRBD1, is unchecked because there is no DNA. CDR3 size: 17 residues. Germline-derived CDR1 and CDR2 are SQVTM and ANQGSEA. The CDR3 protein is CSVTGLRLMVNADTQYF.

The chain combines TRBV4-1 with TRBJ1-1; TCRdb reports TRBD1, a call that lacks DNA to check it against. The CDR3 covers 12 residues. From germline, CDR1 is MGHRA and CDR2 YSYEKL. The CDR3 sequence: CASSHPGAEAFF.

This chain joins TRBV7-9 and TRBJ1-1; the D call from TCRdb, TRBD1, cannot be confirmed without DNA. The CDR3 length is 13 residues. Germline CDR1 reads SEHNR; CDR2 reads FQNEAQ (reference sequence). CDR3 in amino acids: CASSLGQGAQAFF. Variable domain in full (rest from reference TRBV7-9 and TRBJ1-1): DTGVSQNPRHKITKRGQNVTFRCDPISEHNRLYWYRQTLGQGPEFLTYFQNEAQLEKSRLLSDRFSAERPKGSFSTLEIQRTEQGDSAMYLCASSLGQGAQAFFGQGTRLTVV.

The chain joins TRBV7-6 to TRBJ2-2; there is no DNA to check the TCRdb D call of TRBD2. Germline V gene sequence: CDR1 SGHVS, CDR2 FNYEAQ. The CDR3 covers 16 residues. CDR3 amino acids: CASEGAGGPDSGELFF. Complete variable domain (other parts from reference TRBV7-6 and TRBJ2-2): GAGVSQSPRYKVTKRGQDVALRCDPISGHVSLYWYRQALGQGPEFLTYFNYEAQQDKSGLPNDRFSAERPEGSISTLTIQRTEQRDSAMYRCASEGAGGPDSGELFFGEGSRLTVL.

The V and J genes are TRBV9 and TRBJ1-2; TCRdb selects TRBD1, and the lack of DNA leaves this call unchecked. The CDR3 spans 15 residues. From germline, CDR1 is SGDLS and CDR2 YYNGEE. This CDR3 reads CASSASGTGVYGYTF.

This chain joins TRBV4-1 and TRBJ2-7; TCRdb's D call of TRBD1 is untestable without DNA. The CDR3 consists of 16 residues. Germline V lookup: CDR1 MGHRA, CDR2 YSYEKL. This CDR3 is CASSQGTGASSYEQYF.

The chain has TRBV7-6 and TRBJ2-7; TCRdb's assignment of TRBD2 cannot be checked, as there is no DNA. This CDR3 has 16 residues. CDR1 is SGHVS and CDR2 is FNYEAQ in the germline V gene. This CDR3 reads CASSSSPTQLWHEQYF.

The rearrangement joins TRBV27 to TRBJ2-7; TCRdb selects TRBD1, and the lack of DNA leaves this call unchecked. CDR1 is MNHEY, CDR2 SMNVEV, per germline (reference sequence). The CDR3 spans 14 residues. The CDR3 loop is CASSFGTGFVEQYF.